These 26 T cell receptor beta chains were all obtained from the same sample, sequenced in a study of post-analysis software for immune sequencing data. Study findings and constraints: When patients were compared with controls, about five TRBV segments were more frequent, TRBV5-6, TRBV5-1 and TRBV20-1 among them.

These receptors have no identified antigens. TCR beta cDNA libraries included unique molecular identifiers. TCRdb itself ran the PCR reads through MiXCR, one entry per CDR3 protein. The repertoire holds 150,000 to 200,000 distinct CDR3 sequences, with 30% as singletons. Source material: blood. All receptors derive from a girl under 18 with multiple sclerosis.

The DNA of the CDR3 is TGCAGCGTTGATGAACGGTCGACAGGGCCGGGCGGCTACACCTTC. Its translation is CSVDERSTGPGGYTF. The V and J genes are TRBV29-1 and TRBJ1-2, with 7 bases lining up with TRBD1. CDR3 length: 15 amino acids. J lost 8 bases, V lost 3 bases, and 15 bases had no gene match. In germline, CDR1 is SQVTM, CDR2 ANQGSEA.

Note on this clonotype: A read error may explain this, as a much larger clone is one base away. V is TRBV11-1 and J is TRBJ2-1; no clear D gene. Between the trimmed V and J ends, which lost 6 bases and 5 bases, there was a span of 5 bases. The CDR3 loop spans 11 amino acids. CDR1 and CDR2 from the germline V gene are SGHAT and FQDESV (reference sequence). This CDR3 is CASRYHNEQFF. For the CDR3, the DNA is TGTGCCAGCAGATACCACAATGAGCAGTTCTTC.

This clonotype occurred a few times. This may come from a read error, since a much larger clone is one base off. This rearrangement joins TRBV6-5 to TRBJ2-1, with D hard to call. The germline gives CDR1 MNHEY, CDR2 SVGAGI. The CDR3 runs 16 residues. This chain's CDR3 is CAGSYRATISYNEQFF. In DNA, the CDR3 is TGTGCCGGCAGTTACCGTGCCACGATCTCCTACAATGAGCAGTTCTTC.

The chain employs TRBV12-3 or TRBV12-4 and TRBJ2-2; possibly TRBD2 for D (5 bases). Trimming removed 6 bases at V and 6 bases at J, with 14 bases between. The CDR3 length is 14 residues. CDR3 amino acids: CASSTRLNAGELFF. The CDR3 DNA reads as TGTGCCAGCAGCACTAGGCTCAATGCCGGGGAGCTGTTTTTT.

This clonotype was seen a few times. This CDR3 reads CATSDRTGGQPQHF. The CDR3, as DNA: TGTGCCACCAGTGACCGGACAGGGGGCCAGCCCCAGCATTTT. The V and J genes are TRBV24-1 and TRBJ1-5, with TRBD1 identical over 11 bases. With 4 bases clipped from V and 7 bases from J, the junction kept 2 bases outside the gene matches. The CDR3 loop spans 14 amino acids. The germline CDR1 and CDR2 sequences are KGHDR and SFDVKD.

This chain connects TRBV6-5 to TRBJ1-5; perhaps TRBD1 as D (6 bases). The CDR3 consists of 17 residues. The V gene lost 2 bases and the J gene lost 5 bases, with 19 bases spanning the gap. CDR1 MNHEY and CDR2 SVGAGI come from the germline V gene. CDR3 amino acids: CASSYPSETGVYQPQHF. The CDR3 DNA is TGTGCCAGCAGTTACCCGTCAGAGACAGGCGTCTATCAGCCCCAGCATTTT.

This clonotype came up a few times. In DNA, the CDR3 is TGCAGTGCTAGTACAGAAAGCAGGTTTAATTCACCCCTCCACTTT. It specifies CSASTESRFNSPLHF. The chain uses TRBV20-1 and TRBJ1-6; no clear D. Trimming cost V 3 bases and J 6 bases, with 15 bases left between them. The CDR3 covers 15 residues. Germline-derived CDR1 and CDR2 are DFQATT and SNEGSKA (reference sequence).

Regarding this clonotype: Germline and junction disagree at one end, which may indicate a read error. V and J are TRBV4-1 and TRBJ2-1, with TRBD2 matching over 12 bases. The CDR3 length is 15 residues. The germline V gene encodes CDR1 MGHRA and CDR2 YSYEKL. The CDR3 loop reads CAGSLTSGSGNEQFF. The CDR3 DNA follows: TGCGCCGGCAGCTTGACTAGCGGGAGTGGAAATGAGCAGTTCTTC.

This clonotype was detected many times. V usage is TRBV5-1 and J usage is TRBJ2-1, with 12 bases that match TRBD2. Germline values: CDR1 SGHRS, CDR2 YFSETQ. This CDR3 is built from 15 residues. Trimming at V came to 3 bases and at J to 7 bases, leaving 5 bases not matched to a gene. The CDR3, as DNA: TGCGCCAGCAGCTACGGACTAGCGGGAATAAATGAGCAGTTCTTC. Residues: CASSYGLAGINEQFF.

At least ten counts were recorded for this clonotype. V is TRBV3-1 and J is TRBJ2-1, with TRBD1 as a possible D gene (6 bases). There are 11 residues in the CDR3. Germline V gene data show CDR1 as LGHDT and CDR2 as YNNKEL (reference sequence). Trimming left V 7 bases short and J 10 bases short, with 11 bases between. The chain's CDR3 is CASTGVGEQFF. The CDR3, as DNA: TGTGCCAGCACAGGGGTCGGGGAGCAGTTCTTC.

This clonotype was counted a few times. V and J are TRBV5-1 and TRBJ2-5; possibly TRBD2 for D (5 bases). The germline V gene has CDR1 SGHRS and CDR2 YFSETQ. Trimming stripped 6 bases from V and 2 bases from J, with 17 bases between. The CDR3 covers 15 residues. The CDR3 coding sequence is TGCGCCAGCAACAGCCTCGGACGGGGACAAGAGACCCAGTACTTC. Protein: CASNSLGRGQETQYF.

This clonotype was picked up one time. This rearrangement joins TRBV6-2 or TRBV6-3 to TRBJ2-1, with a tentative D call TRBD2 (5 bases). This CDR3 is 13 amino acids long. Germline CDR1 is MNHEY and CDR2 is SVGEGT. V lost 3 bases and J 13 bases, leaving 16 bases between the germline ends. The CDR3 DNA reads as TGTGCCAGCAGTTATGTGGAGGAGAAGGAACAGTTCTTC. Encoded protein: CASSYVEEKEQFF.

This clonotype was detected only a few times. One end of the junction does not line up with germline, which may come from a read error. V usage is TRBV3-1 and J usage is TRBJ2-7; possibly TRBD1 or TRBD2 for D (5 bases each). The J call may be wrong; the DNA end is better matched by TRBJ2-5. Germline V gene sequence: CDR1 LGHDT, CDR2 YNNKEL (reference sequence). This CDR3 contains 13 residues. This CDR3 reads CAGSPYEGETQYF. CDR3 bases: TGTGCCGGCAGCCCCTACGAGGGGGAGACCCAGTACTTC.

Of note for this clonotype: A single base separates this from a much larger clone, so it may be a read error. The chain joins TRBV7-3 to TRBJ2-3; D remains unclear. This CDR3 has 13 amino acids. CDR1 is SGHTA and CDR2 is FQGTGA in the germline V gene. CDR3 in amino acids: CASSLFFTDTRYF. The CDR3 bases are TGTGCCAGCAGCTTATTTTTCACAGATACGCGGTATTTT. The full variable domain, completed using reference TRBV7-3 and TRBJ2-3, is GAGVSQTPSNKVTEKGKYVELRCDPISGHTALYWYRQSLGQGPEFLIYFQGTGAADDSGLPNDRFFAVRPEGSVSTLKIQRTERGDSAVYLCASSLFFTDTRYFGPGTRLTVL.

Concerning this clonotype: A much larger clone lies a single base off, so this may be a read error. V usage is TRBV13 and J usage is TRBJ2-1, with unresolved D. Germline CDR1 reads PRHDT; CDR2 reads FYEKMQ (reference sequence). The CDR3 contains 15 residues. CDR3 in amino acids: CANSLGRPPYNEQFF. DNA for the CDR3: TGTGCCAACAGCTTAGGTCGGCCACCCTACAATGAGCAGTTCTTC.

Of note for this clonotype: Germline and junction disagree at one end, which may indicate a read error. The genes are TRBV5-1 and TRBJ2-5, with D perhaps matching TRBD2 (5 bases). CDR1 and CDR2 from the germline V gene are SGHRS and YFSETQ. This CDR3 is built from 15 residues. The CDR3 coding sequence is TGCGCCGGCAGCATCATGACGGGAAAACAAGAGACCCAGTACTTC. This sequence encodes CAGSIMTGKQETQYF.

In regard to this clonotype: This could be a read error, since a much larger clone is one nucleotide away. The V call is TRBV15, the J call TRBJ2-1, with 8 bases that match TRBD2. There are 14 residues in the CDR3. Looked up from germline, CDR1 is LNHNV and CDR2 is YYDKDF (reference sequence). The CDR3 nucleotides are TGTACCACCAGCAGGGCGGGACTAGGGTATGAGCAGTTCTTC. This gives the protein CTTSRAGLGYEQFF.

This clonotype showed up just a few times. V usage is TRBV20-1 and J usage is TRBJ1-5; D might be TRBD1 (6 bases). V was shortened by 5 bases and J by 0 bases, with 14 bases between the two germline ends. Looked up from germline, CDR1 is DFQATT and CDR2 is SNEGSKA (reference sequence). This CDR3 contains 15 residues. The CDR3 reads CSALGQRYSNQPQHF. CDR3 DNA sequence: TGCAGTGCTTTAGGACAGAGATATAGCAATCAGCCCCAGCATTTT.

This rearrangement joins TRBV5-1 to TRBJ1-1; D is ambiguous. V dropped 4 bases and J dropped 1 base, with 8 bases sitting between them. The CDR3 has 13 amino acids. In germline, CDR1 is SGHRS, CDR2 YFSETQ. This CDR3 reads CASSPQANTEAFF. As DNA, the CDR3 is TGCGCCAGCAGCCCCCAGGCGAACACTGAAGCTTTCTTT.

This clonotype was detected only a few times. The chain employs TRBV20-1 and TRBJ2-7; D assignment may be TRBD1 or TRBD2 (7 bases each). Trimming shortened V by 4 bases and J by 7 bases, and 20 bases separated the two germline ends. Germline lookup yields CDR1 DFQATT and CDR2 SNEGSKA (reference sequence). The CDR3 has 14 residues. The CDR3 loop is CSANSPGGGGEQYF. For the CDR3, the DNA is TGCAGTGCTAACTCCCCAGGGGGGGGGGGAGAGCAGTACTTC.

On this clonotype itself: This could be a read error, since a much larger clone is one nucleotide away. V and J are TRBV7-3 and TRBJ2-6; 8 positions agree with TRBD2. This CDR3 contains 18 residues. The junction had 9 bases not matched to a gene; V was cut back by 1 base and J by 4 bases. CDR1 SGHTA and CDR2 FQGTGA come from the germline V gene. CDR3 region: CASSLSTGRAEGANVLTF. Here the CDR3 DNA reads TGTGCCAGCAGCTTAAGTACCGGGAGGGCCGAAGGGGCCAACGTCCTGACTTTC.

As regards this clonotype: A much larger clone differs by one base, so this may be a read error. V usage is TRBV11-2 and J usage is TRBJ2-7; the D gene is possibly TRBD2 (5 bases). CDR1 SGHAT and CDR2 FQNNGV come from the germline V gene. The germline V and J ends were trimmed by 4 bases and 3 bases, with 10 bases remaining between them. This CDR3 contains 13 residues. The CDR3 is CASSSTSRYEQYF. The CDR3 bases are TGTGCCAGCAGCTCTACTAGTCGCTACGAGCAGTACTTC.

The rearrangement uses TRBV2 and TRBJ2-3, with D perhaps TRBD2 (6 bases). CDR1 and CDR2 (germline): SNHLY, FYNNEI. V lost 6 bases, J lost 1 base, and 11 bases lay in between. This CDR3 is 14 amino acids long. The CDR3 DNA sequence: TGTGCCAGCAGCCGGGACTGCCGCACAGATACGCAGTATTTT. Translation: CASSRDCRTDTQYF.

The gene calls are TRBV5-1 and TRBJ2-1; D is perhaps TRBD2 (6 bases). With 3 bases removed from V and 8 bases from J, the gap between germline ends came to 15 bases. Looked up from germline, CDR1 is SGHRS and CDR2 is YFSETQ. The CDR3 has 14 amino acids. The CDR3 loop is CASSCGSREHEQFF. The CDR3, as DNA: TGCGCCAGCAGCTGCGGTTCGCGGGAACATGAGCAGTTCTTC.

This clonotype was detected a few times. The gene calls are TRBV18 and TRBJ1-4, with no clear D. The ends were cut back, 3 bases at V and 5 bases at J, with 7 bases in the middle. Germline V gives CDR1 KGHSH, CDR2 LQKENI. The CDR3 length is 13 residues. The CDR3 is CASSPGRNEKLFF. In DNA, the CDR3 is TGTGCCAGCTCACCCGGCAGGAATGAAAAACTGTTTTTT. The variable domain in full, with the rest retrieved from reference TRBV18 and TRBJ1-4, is NAGVMQNPRHLVRRRGQEARLRCSPMKGHSHVYWYRQLPEEGLKFMVYLQKENIIDESGMPKERFSAEFPKEGPSILRIQQVVRGDSAAYFCASSPGRNEKLFFGSGTQLSVL.

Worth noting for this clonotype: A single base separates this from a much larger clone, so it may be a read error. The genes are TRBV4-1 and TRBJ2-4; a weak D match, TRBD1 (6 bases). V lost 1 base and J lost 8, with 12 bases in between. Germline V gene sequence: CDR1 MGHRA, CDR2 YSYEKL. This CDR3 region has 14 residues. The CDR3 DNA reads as TGCGCCAGCAGCCAAGTTCACAGGGAAGACATTCAGTACTTC. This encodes CASSQVHREDIQYF.